This is a list of T cell receptor beta chains from one sample in a study of cytomegalovirus exposure and HLA in healthy donors. The table came from immunoSEQ multiplex PCR; TCRdb's copy has only in-frame clones and leaves some out. The sample records some 41,000 clones, over 60% being singletons. Sequenced input: PBMCs. The receptors here all came from a man aged 35 to 55 in good health and CMV-seronegative. Both conserved end residues are part of each CDR3.

V gene,J gene,CDR3 protein
TRBV7-3,TRBJ1-1,CASSLEGGAEAFF
TRBV5-8,TRBJ2-3,CASSLYAGTGDTDTQYF
TRBV6-5,TRBJ2-3,CASSGQGTDTQYF
TRBV10-3,TRBJ1-5,CATRTGYSNQPQHF
TRBV4-1,TRBJ2-2,CASSQESEGAGTGELFF
TRBV7-8,TRBJ1-6,CASSLGTTPNSPLHF
TRBV4-1,TRBJ2-1,CASSQETRQWRNNEQFF
TRBV4-1,TRBJ2-3,CASSREGRDLDTQYF
TRBV6-6,TRBJ1-1,CASSYAGDTEAFF
TRBV2,TRBJ2-1,CASSKGLADGEQFF
TRBV27,TRBJ1-2,CASRGTGAYGYTF
TRBV5-6,TRBJ1-2,CASSSGTGGISYTF
TRBV6-5,TRBJ1-6,CASRVGPTTNSPLHF
TRBV7-2,TRBJ1-2,CASSFRQGADYGYTF
TRBV6-6,TRBJ1-6,CASSYSSERNSPLHF
TRBV28,TRBJ1-5,CASSSPNFNQPQHF
TRBV6-5,TRBJ1-2,CASSDLTGYTF
TRBV7-2,TRBJ1-5,CASSLGQGRNQPQHF
TRBV29-1,TRBJ2-3,CSVAKQGSQDTQYF